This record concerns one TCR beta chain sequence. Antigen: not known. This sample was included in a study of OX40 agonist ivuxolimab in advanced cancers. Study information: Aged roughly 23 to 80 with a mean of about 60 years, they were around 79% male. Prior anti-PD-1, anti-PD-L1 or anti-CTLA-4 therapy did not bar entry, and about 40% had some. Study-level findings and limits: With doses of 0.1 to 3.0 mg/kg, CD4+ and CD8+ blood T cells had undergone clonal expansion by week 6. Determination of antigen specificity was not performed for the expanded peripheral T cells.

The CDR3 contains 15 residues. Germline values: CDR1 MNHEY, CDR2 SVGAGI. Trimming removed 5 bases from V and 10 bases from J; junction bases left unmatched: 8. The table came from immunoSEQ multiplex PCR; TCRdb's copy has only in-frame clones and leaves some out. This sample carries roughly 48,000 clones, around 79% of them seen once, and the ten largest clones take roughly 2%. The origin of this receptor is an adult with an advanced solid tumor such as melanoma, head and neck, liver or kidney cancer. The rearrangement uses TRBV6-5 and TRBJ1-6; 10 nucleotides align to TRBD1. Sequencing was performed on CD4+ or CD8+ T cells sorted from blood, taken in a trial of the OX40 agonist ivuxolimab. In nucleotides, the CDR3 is TGTGCCAGCAGTATTACCGGGACAGGGGAGTCACCCCTCCACTTT. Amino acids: CASSITGTGESPLHF.